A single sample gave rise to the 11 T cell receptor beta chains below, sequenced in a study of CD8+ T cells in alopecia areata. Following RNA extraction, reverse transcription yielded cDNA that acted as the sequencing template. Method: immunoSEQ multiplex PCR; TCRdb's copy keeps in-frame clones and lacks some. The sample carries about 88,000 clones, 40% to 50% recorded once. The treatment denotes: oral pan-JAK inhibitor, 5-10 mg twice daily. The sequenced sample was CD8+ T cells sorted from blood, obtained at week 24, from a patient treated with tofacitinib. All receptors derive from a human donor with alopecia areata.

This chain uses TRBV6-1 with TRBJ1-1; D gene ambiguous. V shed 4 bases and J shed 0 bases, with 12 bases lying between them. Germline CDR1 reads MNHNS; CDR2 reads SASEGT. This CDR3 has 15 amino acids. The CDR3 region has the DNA TGTGCCAGCAGTGCTAGGACGGGCATGAACACTGAAGCTTTCTTT. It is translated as CASSARTGMNTEAFF.

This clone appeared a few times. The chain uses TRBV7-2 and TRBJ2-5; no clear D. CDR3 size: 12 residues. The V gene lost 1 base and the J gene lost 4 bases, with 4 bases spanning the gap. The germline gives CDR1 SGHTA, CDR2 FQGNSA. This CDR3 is CASSLVRETQYF. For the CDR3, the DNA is TGTGCCAGCAGCTTAGTCCGAGAGACCCAGTACTTC.

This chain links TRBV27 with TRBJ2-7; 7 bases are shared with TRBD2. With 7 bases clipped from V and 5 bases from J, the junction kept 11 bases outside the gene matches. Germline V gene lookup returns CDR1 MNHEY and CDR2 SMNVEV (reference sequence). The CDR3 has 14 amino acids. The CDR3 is CASNAPGRRDEQYF. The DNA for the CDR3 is TGTGCCAGCAACGCCCCCGGGAGGAGGGACGAGCAGTACTTC.

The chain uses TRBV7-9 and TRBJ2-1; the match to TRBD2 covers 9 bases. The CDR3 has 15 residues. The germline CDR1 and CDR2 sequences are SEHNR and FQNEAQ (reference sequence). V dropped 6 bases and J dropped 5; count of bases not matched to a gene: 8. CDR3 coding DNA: TGTGCCAGCAGGATAGCGGGACTAGCCCACAATGAGCAGTTCTTC. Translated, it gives CASRIAGLAHNEQFF.

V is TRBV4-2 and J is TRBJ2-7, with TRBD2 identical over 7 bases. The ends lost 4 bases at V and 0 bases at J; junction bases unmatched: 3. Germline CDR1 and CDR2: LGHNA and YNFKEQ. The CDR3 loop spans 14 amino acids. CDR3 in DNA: TGTGCCAGCAGCCCCCGGACTAGCTCCTACGAGCAGTACTTC. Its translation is CASSPRTSSYEQYF.

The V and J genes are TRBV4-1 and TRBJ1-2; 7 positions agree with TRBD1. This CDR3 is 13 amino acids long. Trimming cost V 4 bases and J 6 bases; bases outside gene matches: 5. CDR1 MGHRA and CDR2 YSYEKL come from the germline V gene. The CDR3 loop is CASSLRQGDGYTF. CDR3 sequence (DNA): TGCGCCAGCAGCCTCCGACAGGGCGATGGCTACACCTTC.

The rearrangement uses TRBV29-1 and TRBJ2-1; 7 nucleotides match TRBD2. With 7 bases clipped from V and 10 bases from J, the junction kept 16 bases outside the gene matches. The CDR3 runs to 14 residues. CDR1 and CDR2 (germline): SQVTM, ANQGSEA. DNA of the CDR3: TGCAGCGCATTGGGCGGGGCGGGAGAGAAGGAGCAGTTCTTC. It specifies CSALGGAGEKEQFF.

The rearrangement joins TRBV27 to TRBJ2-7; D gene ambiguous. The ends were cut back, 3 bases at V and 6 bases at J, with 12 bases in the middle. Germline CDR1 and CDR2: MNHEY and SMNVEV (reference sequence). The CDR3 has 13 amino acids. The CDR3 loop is CASSLMAGSEQYF. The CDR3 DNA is TGTGCCAGCAGTTTGATGGCAGGCAGCGAGCAGTACTTC.

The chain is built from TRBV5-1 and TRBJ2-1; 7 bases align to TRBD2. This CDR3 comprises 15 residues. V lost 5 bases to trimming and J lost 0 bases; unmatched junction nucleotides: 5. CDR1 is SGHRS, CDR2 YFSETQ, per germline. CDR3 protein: CASRGTTSSYNEQFF. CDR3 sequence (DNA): TGCGCCAGCAGGGGGACTACGAGCTCCTACAATGAGCAGTTCTTC.

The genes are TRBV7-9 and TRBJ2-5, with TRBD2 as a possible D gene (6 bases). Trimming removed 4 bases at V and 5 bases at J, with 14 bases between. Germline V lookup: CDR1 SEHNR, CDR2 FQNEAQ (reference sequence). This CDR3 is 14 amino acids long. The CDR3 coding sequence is TGTGCCAGCAGCTCCCCGGGACTGTGGGAGACCCAGTACTTC. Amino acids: CASSSPGLWETQYF.

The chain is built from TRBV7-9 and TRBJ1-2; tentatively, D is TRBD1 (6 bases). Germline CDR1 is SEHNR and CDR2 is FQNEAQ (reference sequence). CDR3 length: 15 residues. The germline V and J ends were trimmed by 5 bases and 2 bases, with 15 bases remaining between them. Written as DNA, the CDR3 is TGTGCCAGCAGCCACAAAACCGACAGGAACTATGGCTACACCTTC. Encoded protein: CASSHKTDRNYGYTF. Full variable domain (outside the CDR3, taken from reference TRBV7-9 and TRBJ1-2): DTGVSQNPRHKITKRGQNVTFRCDPISEHNRLYWYRQTLGQGPEFLTYFQNEAQLEKSRLLSDRFSAERPKGSFSTLEIQRTEQGDSAMYLCASSHKTDRNYGYTFGSGTRLTVV.